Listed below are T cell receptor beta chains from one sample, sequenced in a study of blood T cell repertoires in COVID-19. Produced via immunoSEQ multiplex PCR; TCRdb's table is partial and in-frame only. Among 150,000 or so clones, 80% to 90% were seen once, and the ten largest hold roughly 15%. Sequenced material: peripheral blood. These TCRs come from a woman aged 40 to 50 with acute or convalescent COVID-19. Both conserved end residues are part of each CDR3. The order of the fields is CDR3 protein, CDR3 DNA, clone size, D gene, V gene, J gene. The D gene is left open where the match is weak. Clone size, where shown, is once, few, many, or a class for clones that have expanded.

CASSSVEGEAFF,TGTGCCAGCAGTTCCGTAGAGGGAGAAGCTTTCTTT,NA,NA,TRBV6-2/TRBV6-3,TRBJ1-1
CASSQDTWRGSTGELFF,TGTGCCAGCAGCCAAGATACTTGGCGGGGGTCGACCGGGGAGCTGTTTTTT,NA,TRBD2,TRBV3-1/TRBV3-2,TRBJ2-2
CASSLGPQGLSYEQYF,TGTGCCAGCAGCTTAGGGCCGCAGGGGCTATCCTACGAGCAGTACTTC,NA,NA,TRBV7-3,TRBJ2-7
CASSRPWDRAGDSNQPQHF,TGTGCCAGTAGTCGCCCCTGGGACAGGGCGGGGGATAGCAATCAGCCCCAGCATTTT,NA,TRBD1,TRBV19,TRBJ1-5
CASSRPTGVITGELFF,TGTGCCAGCAGCCGGCCGACAGGGGTTATTACCGGGGAGCTGTTTTTT,NA,NA,TRBV21-1,TRBJ2-2
CASSLLLMGRHPDGDTQYF,TGTGCCAGCAGTTTATTACTCATGGGGCGACACCCGGATGGGGATACGCAGTATTTT,NA,NA,TRBV27,TRBJ2-3
CASSLRSGANVLTF,TGTGCCAGCAGCCTCAGATCTGGGGCCAACGTCCTGACTTTC,NA,NA,TRBV9,TRBJ2-6
CASSLSGRDLVRGANVLTF,TGTGCCAGCTCACTTAGCGGGAGGGACCTAGTGCGAGGGGCCAACGTCCTGACTTTC,NA,TRBD2,TRBV18,TRBJ2-6
CASSLSRYNEQFF,TGTGCCAGCAGTTTATCCAGATACAATGAGCAGTTCTTC,NA,NA,TRBV12-3/TRBV12-4,TRBJ2-1
CASSRRAGAADTEAFF,TGTGCCAGCAGCCGAAGGGCAGGGGCGGCGGACACTGAAGCTTTCTTT,NA,NA,TRBV4-2,TRBJ1-1
CATSRVRVGAGEQYF,TGTGCCACCAGCAGAGTGCGGGTGGGAGCGGGGGAGCAGTACTTC,NA,TRBD2,TRBV15,TRBJ2-7
CASSEQDNYGYTF,TGTGCCAGCAGTGAACAGGATAACTATGGCTACACCTTC,NA,NA,TRBV12-3/TRBV12-4,TRBJ1-2
CASRAGQRTEAFF,TGTGCCAGTAGGGCGGGACAGCGGACTGAAGCTTTCTTT,NA,TRBD1,TRBV19,TRBJ1-1
CASSVTGQETQYF,TGCGCCAGCAGCGTGACAGGGCAAGAGACCCAGTACTTC,NA,TRBD1,TRBV5-1,TRBJ2-5
CASSDSKDGSYEQYF,TGTGCCAGCAGTGACTCGAAGGACGGGAGCTACGAGCAGTACTTC,NA,NA,TRBV6-4,TRBJ2-7
CASSLARLLSSYEQYF,TGTGCCAGCAGCTTGGCTCGCTTACTAAGCTCCTACGAGCAGTACTTC,once,NA,TRBV5-8,TRBJ2-7
CASSLVAGANNEQFF,TGCGCCAGCAGCTTGGTAGCGGGGGCTAACAATGAGCAGTTCTTC,NA,TRBD2,TRBV5-1,TRBJ2-1
CASSKGTGNSYEQYF,TGTGCCAGCAGTAAAGGGACAGGTAATTCCTACGAGCAGTACTTC,NA,TRBD1,TRBV6-4,TRBJ2-7
CSAISTDTQYF,TGCAGTGCTATCAGTACAGATACGCAGTATTTT,NA,NA,TRBV20-1,TRBJ2-3
CASITGGRGEKLFF,TGTGCCAGCATCACAGGGGGCAGGGGTGAAAAACTGTTTTTT,NA,TRBD1,TRBV6-6,TRBJ1-4
CASSQDSYSNQPQHF,TGTGCCAGCAGCCAAGACAGTTATAGCAATCAGCCCCAGCATTTT,NA,NA,TRBV11-1,TRBJ1-5
CASSYLGTTLDLYF,TGTGCCAGCAGTTACCTCGGGACTACGTTAGATCTGTACTTC,once,TRBD2,TRBV6-5,TRBJ2-7
CASSQDRLAYFEAYEQYF,TGTGCCAGCAGCCAAGATCGGCTAGCGTACTTCGAAGCCTACGAGCAGTACTTC,NA,NA,TRBV14,TRBJ2-7
CASSLLGGANYGYTF,TGTGCCAGCAGTTTGTTAGGGGGAGCTAACTATGGCTACACCTTC,NA,NA,TRBV28,TRBJ1-2
CASKRAPGGGFLTGELFF,TGTGCCAGCAAACGCGCCCCGGGAGGGGGCTTTCTCACCGGGGAGCTGTTTTTT,NA,NA,TRBV19,TRBJ2-2
CASSPQGDEQFF,TGTGCCAGCAGTCCTCAGGGGGATGAGCAGTTCTTC,NA,TRBD1,TRBV12-3/TRBV12-4,TRBJ2-1
CATSERRLAPFPLYEQYF,TGTGCCACCAGTGAACGGAGACTAGCCCCGTTTCCCCTCTACGAGCAGTACTTC,NA,TRBD2,TRBV24-1,TRBJ2-7
CASSFSGSYEQYF,TGTGCCAGCAGTTTTAGCGGCTCCTACGAGCAGTACTTC,NA,NA,TRBV28,TRBJ2-7
CASSDSGSFGGIQYF,TGTGCCAGCAGCGATAGCGGATCCTTCGGGGGCATTCAGTACTTC,NA,NA,TRBV6-6,TRBJ2-4
CASRKTLGRGETQYF,TGTGCCAGCAGGAAGACCCTCGGGAGAGGGGAGACCCAGTACTTC,NA,NA,TRBV6-6,TRBJ2-5
CASSLFGGEQYF,TGTGCCAGCAGCCTATTCGGGGGTGAGCAGTACTTC,NA,NA,TRBV7-2,TRBJ2-7
CASSLEGTEDTEAFF,TGCGCCAGCAGCTTGGAAGGGACAGAGGACACTGAAGCTTTCTTT,NA,TRBD1,TRBV5-1,TRBJ1-1
CASNPPSGDTGELFF,TGTGCCAGCAACCCCCCCTCGGGGGACACCGGGGAGCTGTTTTTT,NA,NA,TRBV7-9,TRBJ2-2
CASSIVFWGTKGTEAFF,TGTGCCAGTAGTATAGTTTTTTGGGGCACGAAGGGGACTGAAGCTTTCTTT,NA,NA,TRBV19,TRBJ1-1
CASSQVLRGKGQETQYF,TGTGCCAGCAGCCAAGTTTTAAGGGGTAAGGGCCAAGAGACCCAGTACTTC,NA,NA,TRBV3-1/TRBV3-2,TRBJ2-5
CASSELADTQYF,TGTGCCAGCAGTGAACTTGCAGATACGCAGTATTTT,NA,NA,TRBV2,TRBJ2-3
CASTGQGKGPQHF,TGTGCCAGTACGGGACAGGGAAAGGGGCCCCAGCATTTT,NA,TRBD1,TRBV19,TRBJ1-5
CASSGAGGAGGYTF,TGTGCCAGCAGTGGGGCAGGGGGCGCCGGGGGCTACACCTTC,NA,TRBD1,TRBV25-1,TRBJ1-2
CASSIQQGAFDRGGELFF,TGTGCCAGTAGTATCCAACAGGGGGCTTTCGACCGGGGCGGGGAGCTGTTTTTT,NA,TRBD1,TRBV19,TRBJ2-2
CASSQYDRAESPLHF,TGTGCCAGCAGCCAATACGACAGGGCGGAGTCACCCCTCCACTTT,NA,TRBD1,TRBV9,TRBJ1-6
CSVLGRGQGAGNEQYF,TGCAGCGTACTCGGCCGGGGACAGGGGGCGGGCAACGAGCAGTACTTC,NA,TRBD1,TRBV29-1,TRBJ2-7
CASRHYHGQASGNTIYF,TGTGCCAGCAGACATTACCACGGACAGGCCTCTGGAAACACCATATATTTT,NA,TRBD1,TRBV4-2,TRBJ1-3
CASGGVGTEAFF,TGTGCCAGCGGGGGCGTGGGCACTGAAGCTTTCTTT,NA,NA,TRBV6-5,TRBJ1-1
CASSLGQGNGYTF,TGTGCCAGCAGCTTAGGACAGGGGAATGGCTACACCTTC,NA,TRBD1,TRBV7-8,TRBJ1-2
CASGPGQGASPLHF,TGTGCCAGCGGACCGGGACAGGGGGCTTCACCCCTCCACTTT,NA,TRBD1,TRBV2,TRBJ1-6
CASSSEAGSYYEQYF,TGTGCCAGCAGCTCAGAAGCGGGGTCCTACTACGAGCAGTACTTC,NA,TRBD2,TRBV11-2,TRBJ2-7
CASSGPAGGVTDTQYF,TGTGCCAGCAGTGGGCCGGCGGGGGGCGTCACAGATACGCAGTATTTT,NA,TRBD2,TRBV28,TRBJ2-3
CASSASMGRLNVEAFF,TGTGCCAGCAGCGCTTCAATGGGCCGGCTAAATGTTGAAGCTTTCTTT,once,NA,TRBV3-1/TRBV3-2,TRBJ1-1
CASDGRRRGRINEQFF,TGTGCCAGCGATGGTAGAAGAAGGGGCAGAATCAATGAGCAGTTCTTC,NA,NA,TRBV2,TRBJ2-1
CASSVQSGFYEQYF,TGTGCCAGCAGCGTCCAATCCGGTTTCTACGAGCAGTACTTC,NA,NA,TRBV9,TRBJ2-7
CAWNWRGNNQETQYF,TGTGCCTGGAATTGGCGGGGAAACAATCAAGAGACCCAGTACTTC,NA,NA,TRBV30,TRBJ2-5
CASSIAPGGTEAFF,TGTGCCAGTAGTATTGCTCCCGGGGGCACTGAAGCTTTCTTT,NA,NA,TRBV19,TRBJ1-1
CASSSGTGHSPLHF,TGTGCCAGCAGCTCCGGGACAGGACATTCACCCCTCCACTTT,NA,TRBD1,TRBV7-9,TRBJ1-6
CASSQDLEGLGGYEQYF,TGTGCCAGCAGCCAAGATTTGGAGGGCCTCGGGGGGTACGAGCAGTACTTC,NA,TRBD2,TRBV4-2,TRBJ2-7
CATSDFELAGAGEQFF,TGTGCCACCAGTGATTTCGAACTAGCGGGAGCCGGTGAGCAGTTCTTC,NA,TRBD2,TRBV24-1,TRBJ2-1